This T cell receptor (beta chain) was captured in a study of regulatory and conventional T cells in RAG deficiency. Blood CD4+ CD25-low CD127-high conventional T cells supplied the genomic DNA template. V lost 1 base and J lost 3; bases outside the gene matches: 15. The germline gives CDR1 KGHSH, CDR2 LQKENI. The CDR3 contains 18 residues. Only in-frame clones appear in the TCRdb table, and some are missing; sequencing was by immunoSEQ multiplex PCR. The sample has 45,000 to 50,000 clones; just under 90% are singletons. The sample was also linked to a second study, of regulatory T cells. In that study: The primer mix had 52 TRBV and 13 TRBJ primers.

The V gene is TRBV18, the J gene TRBJ2-7, with 7 positions matching TRBD1. This TCR was sampled from a human donor in good health. The sequenced sample consisted of CD4+ effector T cells sorted from blood. The CDR3 spells CASSPLNPAGTAIYEQYF. The DNA for the CDR3 is TGTGCCAGCTCACCACTAAACCCGGCCGGGACAGCAATCTACGAGCAGTACTTC.